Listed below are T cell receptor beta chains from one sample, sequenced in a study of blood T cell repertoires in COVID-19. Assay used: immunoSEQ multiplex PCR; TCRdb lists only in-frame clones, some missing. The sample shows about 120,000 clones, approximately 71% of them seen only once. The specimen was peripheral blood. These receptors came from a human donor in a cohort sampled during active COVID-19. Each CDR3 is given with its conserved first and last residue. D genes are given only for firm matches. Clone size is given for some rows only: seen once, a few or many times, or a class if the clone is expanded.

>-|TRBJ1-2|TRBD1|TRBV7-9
TGTGCCAGCAGCGAAGCCGGGGACAGGGCCTATGGCTACACCTTC
CASSEAGDRAYGYTF
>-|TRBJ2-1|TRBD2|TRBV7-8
TGTGCCAGCAGCTTATCGGGGACTAGCGGGGGGGCTTATGAGCAGTTCTTC
CASSLSGTSGGAYEQFF
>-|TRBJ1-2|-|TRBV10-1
TGCGCCAGCAGTGAGTCGACGGTCGGGGATTACTATGGCTACACCTTC
CASSESTVGDYYGYTF
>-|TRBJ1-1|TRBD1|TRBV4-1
TGCGCCAGCAGCCCAGGGGGAGGAGGGGGCCCCCCTTGGGCTTTCTTT
CASSPGGGGGPPWAFF
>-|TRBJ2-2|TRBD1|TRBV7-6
TGTGCCAGCAGCCGCCCGGGGACAGGCCCATCGAACACCGGGGAGCTGTTTTTT
CASSRPGTGPSNTGELFF
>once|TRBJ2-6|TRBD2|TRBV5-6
TGTGCCAGCGAGCGGGAGCTCTCTGGGGCCAACGTCCTGACTTTC
CASERELSGANVLTF
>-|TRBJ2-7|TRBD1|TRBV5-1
TGCGCCAGCAGCCCGGGACAGACTCTTACCTACGAGCAGTACTTC
CASSPGQTLTYEQYF
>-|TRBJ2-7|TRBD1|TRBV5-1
TGCGCCAGCAGCGCAGGGACAGGGACTACTCCCCTCTACGAGCAGTACTTC
CASSAGTGTTPLYEQYF
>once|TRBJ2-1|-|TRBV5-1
TGCGCCAGCAGCTTTAGCAATGAGCAGTTCTTC
CASSFSNEQFF
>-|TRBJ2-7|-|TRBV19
TGTGCCAGTAGTATAGGGGGGGCCTACGAGCAGTACTTC
CASSIGGAYEQYF
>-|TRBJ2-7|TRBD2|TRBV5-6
TGTGCCAGCAGCTTGGAACCTAGCGGGAGAAATTACGAGCAGTACTTC
CASSLEPSGRNYEQYF
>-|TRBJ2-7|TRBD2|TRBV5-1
TGCGCCAGCAGCGTGTTGGGTAGCGGGGCTGACTACGAGCAGTACTTC
CASSVLGSGADYEQYF
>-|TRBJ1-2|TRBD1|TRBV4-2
TGTGCCAGCAGCCAAGAAAAGACAGGGACTAACTATGGCTACACCTTC
CASSQEKTGTNYGYTF
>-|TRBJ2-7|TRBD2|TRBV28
TGTGCCAGCAGTTACCCTTTTTCAGCGGGGGGCTTAGAGCAGTACTTC
CASSYPFSAGGLEQYF
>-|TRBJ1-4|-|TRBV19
TGTGCCAGTATTCGCTATAATGATGAAAAACTGTTTTTT
CASIRYNDEKLFF
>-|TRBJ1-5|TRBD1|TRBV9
TGTGCCAGCAGCAACGGACAGGACAATCAGCCCCAGCATTTT
CASSNGQDNQPQHF
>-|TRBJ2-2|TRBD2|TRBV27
TGTGCCAGCAGTTATCGGCTAGCGGGAGCAACCGGGGAGCTGTTTTTT
CASSYRLAGATGELFF
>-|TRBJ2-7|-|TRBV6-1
TGTGCCAGCAGTGATCGGCCCCCCAGGGCATACTCCTACGAGCAGTACTTC
CASSDRPPRAYSYEQYF
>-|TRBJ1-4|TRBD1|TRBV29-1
TGCAGCGTCAAGGGACAGGGGGCGACTAATGAAAAACTGTTTTTT
CSVKGQGATNEKLFF
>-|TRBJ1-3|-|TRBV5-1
TGCGCCAGCAGAAATACGTCGCTGAGCTACTCTGGAAACACCATATATTTT
CASRNTSLSYSGNTIYF